This TCR beta chain is from a study of blood T cell repertoires in COVID-19. The wider study: T cells, B-cell-depleted T cells, or PBMCs provided the cDNA or gDNA that served as material.

Authors' data handling: Estimated nucleated cell counts came from reference gene primer amplification. Sequencing used immunoSEQ multiplex PCR; TCRdb keeps in-frame clones, though not all of them. V and J calls and clone size follow that table, whereas D and trimming were derived from the DNA. The sample holds around 120,000 clones, approximately 68% seen once. In the case of this clone: One end of the junction does not line up with germline, which may come from a read error.

Germline V gene lookup returns CDR1 SGHDT and CDR2 YYEEEE. The CDR3 spans 11 residues. The chain recombines TRBV5-6 with TRBJ2-7; 7 bases map to TRBD1. The material sequenced was peripheral blood. This receptor was identified in a woman between 65 and 79 years old with acute or convalescent COVID-19. The CDR3 DNA sequence: TGTGCCAGCAGCTCCTCCGGGACAGCCCACTTC. Translation: CASSSSGTAHF.